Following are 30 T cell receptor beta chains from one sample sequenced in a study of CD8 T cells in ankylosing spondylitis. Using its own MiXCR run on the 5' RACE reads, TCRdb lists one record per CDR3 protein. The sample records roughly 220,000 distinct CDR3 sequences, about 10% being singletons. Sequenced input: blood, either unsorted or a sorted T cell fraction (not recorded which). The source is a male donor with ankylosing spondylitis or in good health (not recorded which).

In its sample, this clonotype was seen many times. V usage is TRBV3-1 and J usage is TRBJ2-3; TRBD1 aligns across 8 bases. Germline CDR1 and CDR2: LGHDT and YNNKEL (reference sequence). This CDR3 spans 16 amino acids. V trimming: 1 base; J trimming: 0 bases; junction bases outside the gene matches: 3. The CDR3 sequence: CASSQGDRTSTDTQYF. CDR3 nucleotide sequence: TGTGCCAGCAGCCAAGGGGACAGGACTAGCACAGATACGCAGTATTTT.

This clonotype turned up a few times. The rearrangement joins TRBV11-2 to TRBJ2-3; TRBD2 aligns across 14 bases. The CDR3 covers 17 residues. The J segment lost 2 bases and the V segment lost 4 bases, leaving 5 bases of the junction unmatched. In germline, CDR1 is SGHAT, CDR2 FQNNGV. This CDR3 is CASSSGTSGGLTDTQYF. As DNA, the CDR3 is TGTGCCAGCAGCTCCGGGACTAGCGGGGGCCTCACAGATACGCAGTATTTT.

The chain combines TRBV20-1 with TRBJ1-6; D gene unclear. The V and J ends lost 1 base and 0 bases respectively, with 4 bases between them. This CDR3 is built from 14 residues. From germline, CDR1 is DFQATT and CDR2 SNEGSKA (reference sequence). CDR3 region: CSARASSYNSPLHF. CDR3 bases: TGCAGTGCTAGAGCAAGCTCCTATAATTCACCCCTCCACTTT.

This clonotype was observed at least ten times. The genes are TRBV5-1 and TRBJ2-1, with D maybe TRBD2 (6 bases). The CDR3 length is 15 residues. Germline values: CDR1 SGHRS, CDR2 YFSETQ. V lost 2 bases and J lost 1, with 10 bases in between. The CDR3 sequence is CASSLSSGSYNEQFF. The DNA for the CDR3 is TGCGCCAGCAGCTTATCCAGCGGGTCCTACAATGAGCAGTTCTTC. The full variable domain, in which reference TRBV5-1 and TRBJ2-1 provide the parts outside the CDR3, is KAGVTQTPRYLIKTRGQQVTLSCSPISGHRSVSWYQQTPGQGLQFLFEYFSETQRNKGNFPGRFSGRQFSNSRSEMNVSTLELGDSALYLCASSLSSGSYNEQFFGPGTRLTVL.

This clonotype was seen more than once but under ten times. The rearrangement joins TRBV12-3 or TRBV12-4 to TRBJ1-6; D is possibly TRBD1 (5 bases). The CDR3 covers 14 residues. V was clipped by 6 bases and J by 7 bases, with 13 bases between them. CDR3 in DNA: TGTGCCAGCAGAACCGGGACGGGCAATTCACCCCTCCACTTT. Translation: CASRTGTGNSPLHF.

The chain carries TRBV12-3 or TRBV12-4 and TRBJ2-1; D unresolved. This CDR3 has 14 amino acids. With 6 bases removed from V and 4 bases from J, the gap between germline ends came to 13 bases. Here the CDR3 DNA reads TGTGCCAGCAGCGCCCTTGGGGAATACAATGAGCAGTTCTTC. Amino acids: CASSALGEYNEQFF.

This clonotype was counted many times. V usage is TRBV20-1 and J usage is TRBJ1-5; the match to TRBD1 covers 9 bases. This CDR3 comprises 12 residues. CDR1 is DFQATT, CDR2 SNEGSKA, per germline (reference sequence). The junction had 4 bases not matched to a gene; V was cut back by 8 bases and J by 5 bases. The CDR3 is CSPGQGDQPQHF. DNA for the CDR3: TGCAGTCCGGGACAGGGCGATCAGCCCCAGCATTTT.

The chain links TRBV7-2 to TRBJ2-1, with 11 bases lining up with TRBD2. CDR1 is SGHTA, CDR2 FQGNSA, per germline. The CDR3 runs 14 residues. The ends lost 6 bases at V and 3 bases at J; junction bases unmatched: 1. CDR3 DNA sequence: TGTGCCAGCAGACTAGCGGGGGACTACAATGAGCAGTTCTTC. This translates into CASRLAGDYNEQFF.

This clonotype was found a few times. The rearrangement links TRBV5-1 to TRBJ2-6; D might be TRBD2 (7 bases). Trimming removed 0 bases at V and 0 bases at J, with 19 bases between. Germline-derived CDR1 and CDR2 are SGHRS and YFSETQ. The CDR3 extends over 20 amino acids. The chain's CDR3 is CASSLGRGGSPNSGANVLTF. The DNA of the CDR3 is TGCGCCAGCAGCTTGGGAAGGGGGGGCAGTCCCAACTCTGGGGCCAACGTCCTGACTTTC.

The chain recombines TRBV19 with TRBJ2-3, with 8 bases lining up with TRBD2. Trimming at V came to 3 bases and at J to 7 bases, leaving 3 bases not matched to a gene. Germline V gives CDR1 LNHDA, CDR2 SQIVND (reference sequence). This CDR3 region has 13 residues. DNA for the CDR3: TGTGCCAGTAGTATTGGGACTAGGAATACGCAGTATTTT. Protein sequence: CASSIGTRNTQYF.

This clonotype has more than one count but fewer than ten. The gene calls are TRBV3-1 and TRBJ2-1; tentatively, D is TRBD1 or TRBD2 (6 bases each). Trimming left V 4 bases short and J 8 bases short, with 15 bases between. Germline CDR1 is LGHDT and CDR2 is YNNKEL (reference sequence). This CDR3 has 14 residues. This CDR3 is CASSLVVGGYEQFF. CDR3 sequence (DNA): TGTGCCAGCAGCCTCGTGGTCGGGGGCTATGAGCAGTTCTTC.

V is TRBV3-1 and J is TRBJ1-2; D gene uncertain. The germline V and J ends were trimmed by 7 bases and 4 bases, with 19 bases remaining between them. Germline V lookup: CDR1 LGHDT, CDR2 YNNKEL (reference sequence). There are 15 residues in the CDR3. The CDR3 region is CASTQHDPRIYGYTF. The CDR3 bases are TGTGCCAGCACCCAGCACGACCCTCGAATCTATGGCTACACCTTC.

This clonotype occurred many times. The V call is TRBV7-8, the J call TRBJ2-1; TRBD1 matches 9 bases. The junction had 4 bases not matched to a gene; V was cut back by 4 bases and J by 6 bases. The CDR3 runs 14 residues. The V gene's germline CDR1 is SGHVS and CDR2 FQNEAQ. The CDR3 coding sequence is TGTGCCAGCAGCTGGGACAGGGTGTCCAATGAGCAGTTCTTC. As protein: CASSWDRVSNEQFF.

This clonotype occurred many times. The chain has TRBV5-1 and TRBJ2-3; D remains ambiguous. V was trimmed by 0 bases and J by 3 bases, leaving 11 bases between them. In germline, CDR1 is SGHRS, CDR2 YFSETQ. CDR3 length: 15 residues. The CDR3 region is CASSLEPARTDTQYF. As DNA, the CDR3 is TGCGCCAGCAGCTTGGAGCCAGCGAGGACAGATACGCAGTATTTT.

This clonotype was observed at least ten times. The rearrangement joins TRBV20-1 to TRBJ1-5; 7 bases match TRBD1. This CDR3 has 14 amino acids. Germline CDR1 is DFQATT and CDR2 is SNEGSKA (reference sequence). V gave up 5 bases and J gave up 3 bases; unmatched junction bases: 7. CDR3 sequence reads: CSAPTGNINQPQHF. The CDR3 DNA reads TGCAGTGCTCCGACAGGGAACATCAATCAGCCCCAGCATTTT.

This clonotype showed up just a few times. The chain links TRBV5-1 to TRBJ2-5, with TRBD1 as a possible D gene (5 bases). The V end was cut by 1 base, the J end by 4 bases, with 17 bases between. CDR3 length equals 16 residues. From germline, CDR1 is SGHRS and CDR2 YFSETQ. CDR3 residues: CASSLSGNTVPETQYF. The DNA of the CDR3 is TGCGCCAGCAGCTTGTCAGGGAATACCGTCCCAGAGACCCAGTACTTC.

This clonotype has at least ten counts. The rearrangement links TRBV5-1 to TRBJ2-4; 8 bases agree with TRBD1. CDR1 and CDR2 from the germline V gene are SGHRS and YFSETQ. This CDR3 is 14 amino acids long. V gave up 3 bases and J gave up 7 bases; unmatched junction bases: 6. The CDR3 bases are TGCGCCAGCAGCTGGGGGACAGGTGGGAACATTCAGTACTTC. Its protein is CASSWGTGGNIQYF. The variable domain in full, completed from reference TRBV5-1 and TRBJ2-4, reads KAGVTQTPRYLIKTRGQQVTLSCSPISGHRSVSWYQQTPGQGLQFLFEYFSETQRNKGNFPGRFSGRQFSNSRSEMNVSTLELGDSALYLCASSWGTGGNIQYFGAGTRLSVL.

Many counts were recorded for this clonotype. CDR3 nucleotide sequence: TGCAGTGCTGAACGACCAAACTATGGCTACACCTTC. It codes for CSAERPNYGYTF. The chain couples TRBV20-1 to TRBJ1-2; D is ambiguous. Germline CDR1 DFQATT, CDR2 SNEGSKA (reference sequence). V lost 5 bases to trimming and J lost 2 bases, with 9 bases between them. The CDR3 covers 12 residues.

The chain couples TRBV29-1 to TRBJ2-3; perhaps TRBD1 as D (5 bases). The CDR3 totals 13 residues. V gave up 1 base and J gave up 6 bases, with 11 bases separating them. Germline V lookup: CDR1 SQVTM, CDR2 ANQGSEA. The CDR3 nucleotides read TGCAGCGTTGAAGCCCCGACAGCGGATACGCAGTATTTT. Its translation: CSVEAPTADTQYF.

The CDR3 bases are TGCGCCAGCAGCGGGGGGGACCTGGGGAATGAGCAGTTCTTC. Encoded protein: CASSGGDLGNEQFF. V and J are TRBV5-1 and TRBJ2-1; the match to TRBD2 covers 7 bases. The CDR3 has 14 residues. J was trimmed by 7 bases and V by 4 bases; bases with no gene match: 8. CDR1 is SGHRS and CDR2 is YFSETQ in the germline V gene.

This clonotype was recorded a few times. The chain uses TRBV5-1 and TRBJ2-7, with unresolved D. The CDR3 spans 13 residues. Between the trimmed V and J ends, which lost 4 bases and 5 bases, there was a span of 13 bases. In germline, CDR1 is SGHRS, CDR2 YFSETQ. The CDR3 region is CASSPDEGNEQYF. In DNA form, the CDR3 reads TGCGCCAGCAGCCCCGACGAAGGGAACGAGCAGTACTTC.

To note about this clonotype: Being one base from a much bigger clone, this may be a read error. In DNA form, the CDR3 reads TGTGCCAGCAGTTTTCGGGACCGAAGGAAGACCCAGTACTTC. This sequence encodes CASSFRDRRKTQYF. The chain couples TRBV27 to TRBJ2-5; D may be TRBD1 or TRBD2 (5 bases each). Germline V gene sequence: CDR1 MNHEY, CDR2 SMNVEV (reference sequence). The CDR3 is 14 amino acids. Deletions cut 3 bases from V and 6 bases from J, with 14 bases between.

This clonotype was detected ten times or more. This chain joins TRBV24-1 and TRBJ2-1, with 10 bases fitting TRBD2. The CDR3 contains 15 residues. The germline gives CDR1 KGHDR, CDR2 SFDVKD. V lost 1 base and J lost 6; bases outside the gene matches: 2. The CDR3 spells CATSDLGLAANEQFF. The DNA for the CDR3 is TGTGCCACCAGTGATTTAGGACTAGCGGCCAATGAGCAGTTCTTC.

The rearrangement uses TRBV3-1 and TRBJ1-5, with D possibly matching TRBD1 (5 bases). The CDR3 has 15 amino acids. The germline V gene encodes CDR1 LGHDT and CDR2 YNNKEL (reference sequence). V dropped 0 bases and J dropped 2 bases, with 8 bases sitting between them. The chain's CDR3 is CASSQDGGGNQPQHF. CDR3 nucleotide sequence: TGTGCCAGCAGCCAAGATGGGGGAGGCAATCAGCCCCAGCATTTT.

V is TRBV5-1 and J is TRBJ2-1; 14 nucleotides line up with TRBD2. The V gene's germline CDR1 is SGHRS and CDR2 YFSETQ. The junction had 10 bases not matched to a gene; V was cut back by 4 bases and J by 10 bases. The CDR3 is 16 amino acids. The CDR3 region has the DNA TGCGCCAGCAGCCCCCGGACTAGCGGGGGGACACCCGAGCAGTTCTTC. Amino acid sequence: CASSPRTSGGTPEQFF. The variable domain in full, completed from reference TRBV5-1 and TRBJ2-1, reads KAGVTQTPRYLIKTRGQQVTLSCSPISGHRSVSWYQQTPGQGLQFLFEYFSETQRNKGNFPGRFSGRQFSNSRSEMNVSTLELGDSALYLCASSPRTSGGTPEQFFGPGTRLTVL.

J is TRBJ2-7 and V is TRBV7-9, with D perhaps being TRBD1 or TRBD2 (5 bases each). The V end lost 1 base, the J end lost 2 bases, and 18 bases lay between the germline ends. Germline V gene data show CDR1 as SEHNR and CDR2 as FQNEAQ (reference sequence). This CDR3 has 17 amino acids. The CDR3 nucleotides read TGTGCCAGCAGCTTAGAGTGGGGACCCCGCTCGGCCTACGAGCAGTACTTC. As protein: CASSLEWGPRSAYEQYF.

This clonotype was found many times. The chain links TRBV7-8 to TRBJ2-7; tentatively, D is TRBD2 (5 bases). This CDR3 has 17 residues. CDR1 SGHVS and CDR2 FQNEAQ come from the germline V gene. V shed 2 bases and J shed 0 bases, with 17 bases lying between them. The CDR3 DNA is TGTGCCAGCAGCTTATTCAGCATCGAGGGATTCTCCTACGAGCAGTACTTC. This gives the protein CASSLFSIEGFSYEQYF.

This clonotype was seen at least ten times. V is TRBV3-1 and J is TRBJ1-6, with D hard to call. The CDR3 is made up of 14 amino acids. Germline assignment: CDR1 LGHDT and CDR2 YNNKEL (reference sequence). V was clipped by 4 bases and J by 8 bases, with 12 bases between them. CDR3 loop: CASSLRELDSPLHF. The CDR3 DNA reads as TGTGCCAGCAGCCTGCGGGAGTTGGATTCACCCCTCCACTTT.

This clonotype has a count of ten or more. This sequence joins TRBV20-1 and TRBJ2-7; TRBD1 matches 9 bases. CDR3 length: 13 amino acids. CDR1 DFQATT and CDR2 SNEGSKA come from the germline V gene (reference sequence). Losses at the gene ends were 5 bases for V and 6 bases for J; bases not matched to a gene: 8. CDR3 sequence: CSASSDRGGEQYF. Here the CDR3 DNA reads TGCAGTGCTTCCTCGGACAGGGGTGGCGAGCAGTACTTC.

CDR3 sequence reads: CASSSSTGNEKLFF. The CDR3 nucleotides are TGTGCCAGCAGCTCCAGTACTGGTAATGAAAAACTGTTTTTT. This chain connects TRBV7-2 to TRBJ1-4; D is unresolved. V was pared by 4 bases and J by 4 bases, with 10 bases between. This CDR3 has 14 residues. Germline loops: CDR1 SGHTA, CDR2 FQGNSA.